The following is a TCR beta chain sequence with its context. Authors' methods: Scientists estimated how many nucleated cells there were by amplifying reference gene primers. Clones were sequenced by immunoSEQ multiplex PCR, and TCRdb holds only the in-frame ones, with some missing. V, J and clone size derive from that table, while D and trimming were established from the DNA sequence. The sample includes about 69,000 clones, under 85% of them seen just once. This sample was taken from a study of blood T cell repertoires in COVID-19. Study-level information: Italy, Spain and the United States were the sources of the convalescent and acute COVID-19 samples. Nucleic acid was either cDNA or gDNA, and it came from T cells, B-cell-depleted T cells, or PBMCs.

The CDR3 runs to 16 residues. V lost 4 bases, J lost 0 bases, and 17 bases lay in between. Per the germline V gene, CDR1 is SGHNT and CDR2 is YYREEE (reference sequence). The chain couples TRBV5-4 to TRBJ2-7; D might be TRBD2 (7 bases). The sequence derives from a man aged 55 to 70 with acute or convalescent COVID-19. The sequenced sample consisted of peripheral blood. The CDR3 DNA reads as TGTGCCAGCAGCCTTGCGGGGGCCCTAAGCTCCTACGAGCAGTACTTC. This codes for CASSLAGALSSYEQYF. Using reference TRBV5-4 and TRBJ2-7 for the parts outside the CDR3, the full variable domain is ETGVTQSPTHLIKTRGQQVTLRCSSQSGHNTVSWYQQALGQGPQFIFQYYREEENGRGNFPPRFSGLQFPNYSSELNVNALELDDSALYLCASSLAGALSSYEQYFGPGTRLTVT.